The 25 T cell receptor beta chains given below trace back to one sample, sequenced in a study of shared clonotypes between healthy human individuals. Repertoires were generated with immunoSEQ multiplex PCR, while TCRdb's copy carries only in-frame clones and drops some. Here the sample spans approximately 1.5 million clones, approximately 98.5% being singletons. The specimen sequenced was naive CD4+ T cells sorted from blood. Documented subset: CD45RA+ positively selected. The source of these receptors is a man aged 30-40 years in good health.

This clone has a handful of counts. Different DNA sequences within this sample yield the same CDR3. The chain is built from TRBV6-5 and TRBJ2-7, with D uncertain. CDR1 is MNHEY and CDR2 is SVGAGI in the germline V gene. This CDR3 is built from 11 residues. V dropped 8 bases and J dropped 4 bases, with 9 bases sitting between them. Here the CDR3 reads CASASLYEQYF. The CDR3 nucleotides read TGTGCCAGCGCTAGTCTTTACGAGCAGTACTTC.

The rearrangement joins TRBV6-6 to TRBJ2-1; 11 nucleotides agree with TRBD2. Per the germline V gene, CDR1 is MNHNY and CDR2 is SVGAGI (reference sequence). V was clipped by 4 bases and J by 10 bases; unmatched bases: 6. The CDR3 totals 14 residues. CDR3 sequence (DNA): TGTGCCAGCAGTTTTGGGACTAGCGGCGGGGAGCAGTTCTTC. Protein product: CASSFGTSGGEQFF.

The V and J genes are TRBV19 and TRBJ2-3, with TRBD1 matching over 7 bases. Germline V CDR1 and CDR2: LNHDA, SQIVND (reference sequence). V lost 7 bases to trimming and J lost 3 bases; unmatched junction nucleotides: 7. This CDR3 spans 14 amino acids. CDR3 DNA: TGTGCCAGTAATTGGCAGGGGGAGACAGATACGCAGTATTTT. This sequence encodes CASNWQGETDTQYF.

The rearrangement uses TRBV5-6 and TRBJ2-1, with D unclear. Germline CDR1 is SGHDT and CDR2 is YYEEEE. The CDR3 sequence is 11 residues long. The ends were cut back, 4 bases at V and 5 bases at J, with 4 bases in the middle. The CDR3 nucleotides are TGTGCCAGCAGCCTCCACAATGAGCAGTTCTTC. It codes for CASSLHNEQFF.

This clone was detected only once. The chain joins TRBV5-6 to TRBJ2-1; TRBD1 matches at 7 bases. V lost 4 bases to trimming and J lost 8 bases; unmatched junction nucleotides: 15. Germline V gives CDR1 SGHDT, CDR2 YYEEEE. The CDR3 is made up of 16 amino acids. As DNA, the CDR3 is TGTGCCAGCAGCAAGCTCCTACAGGGGCCGATGGATGAGCAGTTCTTC. Translation gives CASSKLLQGPMDEQFF. Variable domain in full (rest from reference TRBV5-6 and TRBJ2-1): DAGVTQSPTHLIKTRGQQVTLRCSPKSGHDTVSWYQQALGQGPQFIFQYYEEEERQRGNFPDRFSGHQFPNYSSELNVNALLLGDSALYLCASSKLLQGPMDEQFFGPGTRLTVL.

V usage is TRBV11-2 and J usage is TRBJ2-1; D may be TRBD1 (5 bases). The CDR3 is 15 residues long. V was pared by 1 base and J by 5 bases, with 12 bases between. Germline V gives CDR1 SGHAT, CDR2 FQNNGV. The CDR3 DNA sequence: TGTGCCAGCAGCTTAGGCAGGGATGGCCACAATGAGCAGTTCTTC. This codes for CASSLGRDGHNEQFF. Using reference TRBV11-2 and TRBJ2-1 for the parts outside the CDR3, the full variable domain is EAGVAQSPRYKIIEKRQSVAFWCNPISGHATLYWYQQILGQGPKLLIQFQNNGVVDDSQLPKDRFSAERLKGVDSTLKIQPAKLEDSAVYLCASSLGRDGHNEQFFGPGTRLTVL.

This clone came up once. V usage is TRBV27 and J usage is TRBJ2-7, with D possibly called TRBD1 or TRBD2 (5 bases each). The V end lost 10 bases, the J end lost 1 base, and 23 bases lay between the germline ends. There are 16 residues in the CDR3. Germline loops: CDR1 MNHEY, CDR2 SMNVEV (reference sequence). CDR3 in amino acids: CAIDSRGRSWSYEQYF. CDR3 in DNA: TGTGCCATAGACAGTAGAGGGCGGAGTTGGTCCTACGAGCAGTACTTC.

The chain recombines TRBV5-4 with TRBJ2-1; 8 bases match TRBD2. V was clipped by 5 bases and J by 3 bases; unmatched bases: 7. The CDR3 is made up of 15 amino acids. Germline lookup yields CDR1 SGHNT and CDR2 YYREEE (reference sequence). The CDR3 DNA is TGTGCCAGCAGTTCAAAGCGGGAGCGCTACAATGAGCAGTTCTTC. Its translation is CASSSKRERYNEQFF. The full variable domain, rest sourced from reference TRBV5-4 and TRBJ2-1, is ETGVTQSPTHLIKTRGQQVTLRCSSQSGHNTVSWYQQALGQGPQFIFQYYREEENGRGNFPPRFSGLQFPNYSSELNVNALELDDSALYLCASSSKRERYNEQFFGPGTRLTVL.

In the case of this clone: The sample has other DNA sequences that encode this CDR3 too. The chain joins TRBV27 to TRBJ2-2; TRBD1 is a possible D gene (6 bases). The germline gives CDR1 MNHEY, CDR2 SMNVEV (reference sequence). The CDR3 length is 15 residues. The V end lost 4 bases, the J end lost 4 bases, and 13 bases lay between the germline ends. CDR3 DNA: TGTGCCAGCAGTTCCGGGACACCGCTCACCGGGGAGCTGTTTTTT. Its translation: CASSSGTPLTGELFF.

The genes are TRBV5-6 and TRBJ1-4; D gene ambiguous. The CDR3 loop spans 14 amino acids. Trimming cost V 3 bases and J 0 bases, with 6 bases left between them. Germline CDR1 is SGHDT and CDR2 is YYEEEE. CDR3 DNA: TGTGCCAGCAGCTCCAGCGCAACTAATGAAAAACTGTTTTTT. Encoded protein: CASSSSATNEKLFF.

This chain joins TRBV2 and TRBJ2-1; D may match TRBD1 or TRBD2 (5 bases each). V lost 4 bases and J 9 bases, leaving 16 bases between the germline ends. The CDR3 is made up of 14 amino acids. Germline V CDR1 and CDR2: SNHLY, FYNNEI. The CDR3 sequence is CASSGDLPGGEQFF. The CDR3 DNA reads TGTGCCAGCAGTGGGGACCTCCCCGGTGGTGAGCAGTTCTTC.

The rearrangement links TRBV14 to TRBJ2-3; the D gene is possibly TRBD1 (7 bases). V shed 4 bases and J shed 1 base, with 9 bases lying between them. From germline, CDR1 is SGHDN and CDR2 FVKESK. There are 14 residues in the CDR3. This chain's CDR3 is CASSRRGGTDTQYF. The DNA of the CDR3 is TGTGCCAGCAGCCGCAGGGGGGGCACAGATACGCAGTATTTT. Combining the CDR3 with reference TRBV14 and TRBJ2-3 gives the whole variable domain EAGVTQFPSHSVIEKGQTVTLRCDPISGHDNLYWYRRVMGKEIKFLLHFVKESKQDESGMPNNRFLAERTGGTYSTLKVQPAELEDSGVYFCASSRRGGTDTQYFGPGTRLTVL.

This sequence joins TRBV9 and TRBJ1-5; D remains unclear. V was shortened by 4 bases and J by 6 bases, with 14 bases between the two germline ends. The germline CDR1 and CDR2 sequences are SGDLS and YYNGEE. CDR3 length equals 14 residues. The CDR3 DNA follows: TGTGCCAGCAGCTCAGGAGGGTCCGGTCAGCCCCAGCATTTT. It codes for CASSSGGSGQPQHF.

Remarks on this clone: This sample also contains other DNA sequences that code for the same CDR3. This chain links TRBV27 with TRBJ1-2, with D hard to call. The V end was cut by 2 bases, the J end by 7 bases, with 11 bases between. The CDR3 extends over 13 amino acids. Germline loops: CDR1 MNHEY, CDR2 SMNVEV (reference sequence). CDR3 sequence: CASSLAGIGGYTF. CDR3 nucleotides: TGTGCCAGCAGTTTAGCCGGGATTGGTGGCTACACCTTC.

The chain combines TRBV27 with TRBJ2-3; 11 bases are a match to TRBD2. The CDR3 length is 17 residues. The V segment lost 4 bases and the J segment 10 bases; nucleotides outside the gene matches: 16. The germline V gene has CDR1 MNHEY and CDR2 SMNVEV (reference sequence). The CDR3 protein is CASSSEAGRLAGIAQYF. The CDR3 DNA is TGTGCCAGCAGTTCTGAGGCCGGGCGACTAGCGGGAATTGCGCAGTATTTT.

This rearrangement joins TRBV14 to TRBJ2-7, with D tentatively TRBD2 (5 bases). Trimming removed 2 bases at V and 9 bases at J, with 17 bases between. The CDR3 has 14 amino acids. Per the germline V gene, CDR1 is SGHDN and CDR2 is FVKESK. The CDR3 spells CASSQPGGLARQYF. CDR3 in DNA: TGTGCCAGCAGCCAACCGGGTGGGCTAGCTCGGCAGTACTTC.

The V and J genes are TRBV5-1 and TRBJ2-7; 8 nucleotides align to TRBD1. Germline V gives CDR1 SGHRS, CDR2 YFSETQ. V was pared by 5 bases and J by 6 bases, with 13 bases of the junction left unmatched. The CDR3 has 15 residues. This CDR3 reads CASSQMGQALGEQYF. The CDR3 DNA reads TGCGCCAGCAGTCAAATGGGACAGGCCCTCGGCGAGCAGTACTTC.

This clone was detected only once. The chain combines TRBV4-3 with TRBJ1-4, with 9 nucleotides matching TRBD1. After removal of 0 bases from V and 7 bases from J, the junction contained 6 bases not matched to a gene. This CDR3 has 16 amino acids. The V gene's germline CDR1 is LGHNA and CDR2 YSLEER. The CDR3 spells CASSQDIGQGTEKLFF. The CDR3 DNA sequence: TGCGCCAGCAGCCAAGATATAGGACAGGGGACTGAAAAACTGTTTTTT.

The V gene is TRBV5-1, the J gene TRBJ2-3; D could derive from TRBD1 or TRBD2 (6 bases each). Germline V gene data show CDR1 as SGHRS and CDR2 as YFSETQ. This CDR3 has 13 amino acids. V gave up 4 bases and J gave up 5 bases, with 11 bases separating them. CDR3 amino acids: CASSRGEGDTQYF. DNA for the CDR3: TGCGCCAGCAGCAGGGGGGAAGGAGATACGCAGTATTTT. Full variable domain (missing parts from reference TRBV5-1 and TRBJ2-3): KAGVTQTPRYLIKTRGQQVTLSCSPISGHRSVSWYQQTPGQGLQFLFEYFSETQRNKGNFPGRFSGRQFSNSRSEMNVSTLELGDSALYLCASSRGEGDTQYFGPGTRLTVL.

The rearrangement links TRBV27 to TRBJ2-7; the D gene could be TRBD1 or TRBD2 (5 bases each). Germline loops: CDR1 MNHEY, CDR2 SMNVEV (reference sequence). With 5 bases removed from V and 9 bases from J, the gap between germline ends came to 23 bases. The CDR3 has 15 amino acids. CDR3 in amino acids: CASSRGRGLALVQYF. As DNA, the CDR3 is TGTGCCAGCAGTCGGGGAAGGGGCTTAGCACTAGTGCAGTACTTC.

This clone was observed once. The chain is built from TRBV28 and TRBJ2-1; D is unclear. Germline lookup yields CDR1 MDHEN and CDR2 SYDVKM. Trimming left V 8 bases short and J 5 bases short, with 19 bases between. The CDR3 sequence is 15 residues long. The CDR3: CASGSHGTLNNEQFF. The CDR3 DNA reads as TGTGCCAGCGGATCCCATGGTACACTCAACAATGAGCAGTTCTTC.

V is TRBV29-1 and J is TRBJ1-1, with a possible D match to TRBD1 (5 bases). The V gene's germline CDR1 is SQVTM and CDR2 ANQGSEA. CDR3 length equals 13 residues. V lost 2 bases, J lost 0 bases, and 7 bases lay in between. The CDR3 DNA follows: TGCAGCGTTGAAAGACAGATGAACACTGAAGCTTTCTTT. Protein product: CSVERQMNTEAFF.

The rearrangement links TRBV14 to TRBJ1-1; D is uncertain. Germline V lookup: CDR1 SGHDN, CDR2 FVKESK. The V end lost 0 bases, the J end lost 3 bases, and 14 bases lay between the germline ends. CDR3 length equals 16 residues. CDR3 DNA: TGTGCCAGCAGCCAAGAGATAGGGAATGTGCACACTGAAGCTTTCTTT. It specifies CASSQEIGNVHTEAFF. Based on the CDR3 plus reference TRBV14 and TRBJ1-1, the full variable domain is EAGVTQFPSHSVIEKGQTVTLRCDPISGHDNLYWYRRVMGKEIKFLLHFVKESKQDESGMPNNRFLAERTGGTYSTLKVQPAELEDSGVYFCASSQEIGNVHTEAFFGQGTRLTVV.

This clone has just one count. The chain recombines TRBV7-3 with TRBJ2-2; 8 bases fit TRBD2. This CDR3 spans 15 amino acids. From germline, CDR1 is SGHTA and CDR2 FQGTGA. After removal of 5 bases from V and 7 bases from J, the junction contained 9 bases not matched to a gene. The CDR3 DNA reads as TGTGCCAGCAGCCCCAGCGGGAGTTTGGGCGGGGAGCTGTTTTTT. Translation: CASSPSGSLGGELFF.

The chain has TRBV2 and TRBJ2-5; unclear D gene. V lost 3 bases to trimming and J lost 4 bases, with 9 bases between them. CDR1 is SNHLY and CDR2 is FYNNEI in the germline V gene. The CDR3 totals 13 residues. CDR3 nucleotides: TGTGCCAGCAGTGAGAACGGTCCAGAGACCCAGTACTTC. Its translation is CASSENGPETQYF.